The clone carrying this T cell receptor (beta chain) came up many times. Its target is not known. The CDR3 is 17 residues long. Germline values: CDR1 MGHRA, CDR2 YSYEKL. V was trimmed by 4 bases and J by 0 bases, leaving 19 bases between them. This specimen belongs to a study of human T cells and chemical hapten exposure. TCRdb reprocessed the RACE reads via MiXCR and lists one record per CDR3 protein. The table includes about 55,000 distinct CDR3 sequences, 9.5% to 10% detected once. Indicated time point: pre-sensitization, week 0. Described treatment: therapeutic diphenylcyclopropenone sensitization with weekly scalp DPC. Total RNA came from unfractionated whole blood. Whole-study results and caveats: Donor immune responses may differ from healthy people's, since all donors had alopecia.

The chain carries TRBV4-1 and TRBJ2-7; D is tentatively TRBD1 or TRBD2 (6 bases each). This sequence was found in a woman between 25 and 40 years old with alopecia areata. Some clones in this sample may be carry-over from other donors' samples. The material sequenced was whole blood, taken in connection with sensitization to the hapten diphenylcyclopropenone (DPC). The CDR3 here is CASSLSKGGLSSYEQYF. The CDR3 DNA follows: TGCGCCAGCAGCCTCAGTAAAGGGGGGTTGAGCTCCTACGAGCAGTACTTC.